This T cell receptor beta chain derives from a study of cytomegalovirus exposure and HLA in healthy donors. Whole-study findings and limits: Common viral pathogens seemed, in a later analysis, to connect with several of the most significant clusters. Researchers reported that three CMV-associated chains were confirmed in vitro as CMV antigen-specific. When presence/absence was analysed, sequencing depth was taken to be roughly uniform across donors. With further analysis later on, most CMV-associated TCR beta chains appeared HLA-restricted.

This PCR relied on a set of 60 Vbeta primers and 13 Jbeta primers. The assay was immunoSEQ multiplex PCR, and TCRdb's table has in-frame clones only and misses some. This sample has 100,000 to 150,000 clones, with roughly 74% found just once. About this clone itself: Its antigen is not identified. The junction departs from the called germline gene at one end, perhaps through a read error.

Sequenced material: PBMCs. The source of this sequence is a woman aged 45-65 years in good health and CMV-seropositive.

The CDR3 bases are TGTGCCAGCAGCTTAGGAGGAGGTGCTTACTATGGCTACCCCTTC. This codes for CASSLGGGAYYGYPF. J is TRBJ1-2 and V is TRBV7-9; no firm D call. The germline CDR1 and CDR2 sequences are SEHNR and FQNEAQ (reference sequence). This CDR3 has 15 amino acids. The whole variable domain, filled in from reference TRBV7-9 and TRBJ1-2, reads DTGVSQNPRHKITKRGQNVTFRCDPISEHNRLYWYRQTLGQGPEFLTYFQNEAQLEKSRLLSDRFSAERPKGSFSTLEIQRTEQGDSAMYLCASSLGGGAYYGYPFGSGTRLTVV.